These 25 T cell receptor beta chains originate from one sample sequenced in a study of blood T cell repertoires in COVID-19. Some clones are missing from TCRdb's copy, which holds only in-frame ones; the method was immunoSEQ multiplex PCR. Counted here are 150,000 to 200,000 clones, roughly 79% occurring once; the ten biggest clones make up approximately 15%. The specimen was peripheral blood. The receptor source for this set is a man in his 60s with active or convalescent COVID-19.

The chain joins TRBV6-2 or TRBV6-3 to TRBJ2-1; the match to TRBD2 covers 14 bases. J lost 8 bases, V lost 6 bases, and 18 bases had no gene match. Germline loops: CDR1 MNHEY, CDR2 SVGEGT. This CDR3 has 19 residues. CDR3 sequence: CASSTSGLAGEGTGYEQFF. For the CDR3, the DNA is TGTGCCAGCAGCACCTCGGGACTAGCGGGAGAGGGTACTGGATATGAGCAGTTCTTC.

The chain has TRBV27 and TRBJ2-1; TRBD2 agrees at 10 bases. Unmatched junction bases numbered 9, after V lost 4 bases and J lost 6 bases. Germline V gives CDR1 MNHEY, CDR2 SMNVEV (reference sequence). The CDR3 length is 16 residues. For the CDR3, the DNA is TGTGCCAGCAGTTCACTAGCGGGACGAGGAGTCAATGAGCAGTTCTTC. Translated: CASSSLAGRGVNEQFF.

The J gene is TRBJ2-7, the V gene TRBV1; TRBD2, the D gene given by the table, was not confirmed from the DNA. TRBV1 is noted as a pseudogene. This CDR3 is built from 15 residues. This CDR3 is CTSSQEQLASYEQYF. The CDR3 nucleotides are TGCACCAGCAGCCAAGAGCAGCTAGCTTCCTACGAGCAGTACTTC.

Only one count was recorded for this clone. The CDR3 bases are TGTGCCAGCAGTAAGACTAGCGGGCTGGCAGATACGCAGTATTTT. Its translation is CASSKTSGLADTQYF. The chain couples TRBV28 to TRBJ2-3; TRBD2 aligns across 10 bases. The trim removed 5 bases at V and 4 bases at J, leaving 6 bases unmatched. Looked up from germline, CDR1 is MDHEN and CDR2 is SYDVKM. The CDR3 is made up of 15 amino acids.

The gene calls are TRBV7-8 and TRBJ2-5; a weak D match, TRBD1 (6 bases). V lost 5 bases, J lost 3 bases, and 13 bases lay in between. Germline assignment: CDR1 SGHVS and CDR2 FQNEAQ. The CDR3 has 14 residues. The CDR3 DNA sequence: TGTGCCAGCAGCGCAGGACAGATTGAAGAGACCCAGTACTTC. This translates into CASSAGQIEETQYF.

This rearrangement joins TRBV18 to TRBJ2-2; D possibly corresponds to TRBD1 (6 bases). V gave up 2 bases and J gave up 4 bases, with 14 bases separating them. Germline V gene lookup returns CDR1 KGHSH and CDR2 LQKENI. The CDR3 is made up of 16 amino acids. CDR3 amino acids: CASSPNWGRSTGELFF. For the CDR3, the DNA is TGTGCCAGCTCACCAAACTGGGGGCGTTCCACCGGGGAGCTGTTTTTT.

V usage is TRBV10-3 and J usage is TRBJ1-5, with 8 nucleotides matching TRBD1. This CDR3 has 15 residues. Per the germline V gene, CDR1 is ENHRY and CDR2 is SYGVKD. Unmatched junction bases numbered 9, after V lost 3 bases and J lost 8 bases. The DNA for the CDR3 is TGTGCCATCAGTGATCCCGGACAGGGCAGGGAGCCCCAGCATTTT. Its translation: CAISDPGQGREPQHF.

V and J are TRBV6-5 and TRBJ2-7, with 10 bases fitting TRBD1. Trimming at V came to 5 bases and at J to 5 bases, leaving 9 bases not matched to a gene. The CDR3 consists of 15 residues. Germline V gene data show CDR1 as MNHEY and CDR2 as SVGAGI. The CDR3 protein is CASSRWDRGSNEQYF. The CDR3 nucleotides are TGTGCCAGCAGTCGCTGGGACAGGGGTAGCAACGAGCAGTACTTC.

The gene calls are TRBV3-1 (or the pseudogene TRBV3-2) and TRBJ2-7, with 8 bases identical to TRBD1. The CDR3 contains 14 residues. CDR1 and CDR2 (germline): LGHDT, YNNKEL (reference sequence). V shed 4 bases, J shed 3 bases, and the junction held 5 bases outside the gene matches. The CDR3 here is CASSLGQGIYEQYF. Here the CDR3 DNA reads TGTGCCAGCAGCCTCGGACAGGGAATCTACGAGCAGTACTTC.

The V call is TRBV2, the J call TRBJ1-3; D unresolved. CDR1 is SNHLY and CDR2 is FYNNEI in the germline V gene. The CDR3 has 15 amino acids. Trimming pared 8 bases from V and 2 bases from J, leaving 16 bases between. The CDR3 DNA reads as TGTGCCAGCGTCCTGAGTCGGTCACCTGGAAACACCATATATTTT. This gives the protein CASVLSRSPGNTIYF.

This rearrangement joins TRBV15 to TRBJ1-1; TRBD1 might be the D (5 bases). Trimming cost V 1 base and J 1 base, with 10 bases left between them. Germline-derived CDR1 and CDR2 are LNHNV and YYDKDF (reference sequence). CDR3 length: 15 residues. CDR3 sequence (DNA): TGTGCCACCAGCAGAGGGGGGGGATGGAACACTGAAGCTTTCTTT. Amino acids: CATSRGGGWNTEAFF.

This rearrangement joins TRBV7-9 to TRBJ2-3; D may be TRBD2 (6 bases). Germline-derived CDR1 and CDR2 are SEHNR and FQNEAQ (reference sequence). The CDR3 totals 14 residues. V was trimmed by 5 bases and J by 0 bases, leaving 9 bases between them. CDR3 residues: CASSEEGSTDTQYF. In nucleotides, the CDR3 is TGTGCCAGCAGCGAGGAGGGCAGCACAGATACGCAGTATTTT. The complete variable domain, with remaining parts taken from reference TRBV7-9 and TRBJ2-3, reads DTGVSQNPRHKITKRGQNVTFRCDPISEHNRLYWYRQTLGQGPEFLTYFQNEAQLEKSRLLSDRFSAERPKGSFSTLEIQRTEQGDSAMYLCASSEEGSTDTQYFGPGTRLTVL.

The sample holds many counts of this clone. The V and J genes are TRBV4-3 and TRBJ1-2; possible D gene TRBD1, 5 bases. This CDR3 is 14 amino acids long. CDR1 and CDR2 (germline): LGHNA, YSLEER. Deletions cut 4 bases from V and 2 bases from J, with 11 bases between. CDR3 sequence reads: CASSRETENYGYTF. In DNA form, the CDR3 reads TGCGCCAGCAGCCGAGAGACAGAAAACTATGGCTACACCTTC.

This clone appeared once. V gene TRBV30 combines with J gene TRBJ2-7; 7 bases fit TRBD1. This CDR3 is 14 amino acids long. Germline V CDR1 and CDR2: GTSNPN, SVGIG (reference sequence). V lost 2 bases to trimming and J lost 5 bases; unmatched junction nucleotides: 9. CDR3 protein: CAWSRGGASHEQYF. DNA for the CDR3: TGTGCCTGGAGTAGAGGGGGCGCTAGTCACGAGCAGTACTTC.

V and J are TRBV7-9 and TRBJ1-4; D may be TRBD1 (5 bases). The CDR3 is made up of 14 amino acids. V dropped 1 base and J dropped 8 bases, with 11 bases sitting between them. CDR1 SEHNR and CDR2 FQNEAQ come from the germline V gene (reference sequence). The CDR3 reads CASSLGQGDEKLFF. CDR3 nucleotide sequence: TGTGCCAGCAGCTTAGGGCAGGGTGACGAAAAACTGTTTTTT.

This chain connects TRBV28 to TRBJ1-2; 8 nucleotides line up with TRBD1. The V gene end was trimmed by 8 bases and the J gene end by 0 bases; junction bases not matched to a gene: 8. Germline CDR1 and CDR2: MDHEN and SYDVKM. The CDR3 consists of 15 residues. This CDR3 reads CASGTTGGPNYGYTF. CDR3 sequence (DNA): TGTGCCAGCGGAACTACAGGGGGGCCTAACTATGGCTACACCTTC.

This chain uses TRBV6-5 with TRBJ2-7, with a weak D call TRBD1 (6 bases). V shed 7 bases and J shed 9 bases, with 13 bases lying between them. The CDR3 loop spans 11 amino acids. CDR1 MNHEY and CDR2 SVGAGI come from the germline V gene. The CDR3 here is CASTTEQGQYF. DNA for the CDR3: TGTGCCAGCACTACCGAACAGGGGCAGTACTTC.

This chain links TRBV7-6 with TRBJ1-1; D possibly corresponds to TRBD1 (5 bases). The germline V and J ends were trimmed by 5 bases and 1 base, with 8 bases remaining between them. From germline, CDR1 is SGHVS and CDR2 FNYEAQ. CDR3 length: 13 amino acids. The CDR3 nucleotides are TGTGCCAGCAGCGGGGCCCCGAACACTGAAGCTTTCTTT. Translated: CASSGAPNTEAFF.

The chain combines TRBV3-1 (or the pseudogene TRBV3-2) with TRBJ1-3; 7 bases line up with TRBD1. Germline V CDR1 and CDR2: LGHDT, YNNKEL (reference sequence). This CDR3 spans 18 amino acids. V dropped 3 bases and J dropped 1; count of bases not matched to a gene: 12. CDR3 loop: CASSQSMDRGRSGNTIYF. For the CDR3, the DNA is TGTGCCAGCAGCCAGTCAATGGATAGGGGGCGGTCTGGAAACACCATATATTTT.

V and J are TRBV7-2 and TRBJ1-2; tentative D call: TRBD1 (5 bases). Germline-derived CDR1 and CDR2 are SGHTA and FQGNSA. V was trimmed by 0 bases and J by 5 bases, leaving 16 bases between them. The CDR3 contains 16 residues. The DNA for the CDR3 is TGTGCCAGCAGCTTAGCGAGGTGGAGGGGTGGGTATGGCTACACCTTC. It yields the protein CASSLARWRGGYGYTF.

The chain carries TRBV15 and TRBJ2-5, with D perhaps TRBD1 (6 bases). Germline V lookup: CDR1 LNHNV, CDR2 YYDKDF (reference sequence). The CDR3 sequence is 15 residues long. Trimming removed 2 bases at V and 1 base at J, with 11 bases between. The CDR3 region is CATSRFRDTQETQYF. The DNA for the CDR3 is TGTGCCACCAGCAGATTCCGGGACACCCAAGAGACCCAGTACTTC.

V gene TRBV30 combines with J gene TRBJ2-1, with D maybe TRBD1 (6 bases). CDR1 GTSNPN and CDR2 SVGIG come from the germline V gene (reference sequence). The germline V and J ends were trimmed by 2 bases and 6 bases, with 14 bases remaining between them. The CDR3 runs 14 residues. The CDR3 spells CAWSTGHTPNEQFF. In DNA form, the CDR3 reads TGTGCCTGGAGTACGGGACACACCCCCAATGAGCAGTTCTTC. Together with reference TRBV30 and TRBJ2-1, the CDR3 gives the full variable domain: SQTIHQWPATLVQPVGSPLSLECTVEGTSNPNLYWYRQAAGRGLQLLFYSVGIGQISSEVPQNLSASRPQDRQFILSSKKLLLSDSGFYLCAWSTGHTPNEQFFGPGTRLTVL.

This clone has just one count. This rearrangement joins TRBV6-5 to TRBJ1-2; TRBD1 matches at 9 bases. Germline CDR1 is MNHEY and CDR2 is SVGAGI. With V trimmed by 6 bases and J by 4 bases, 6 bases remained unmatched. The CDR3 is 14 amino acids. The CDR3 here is CASRLGTGIYGYTF. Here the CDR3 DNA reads TGTGCCAGCAGGCTCGGGACAGGGATCTATGGCTACACCTTC.

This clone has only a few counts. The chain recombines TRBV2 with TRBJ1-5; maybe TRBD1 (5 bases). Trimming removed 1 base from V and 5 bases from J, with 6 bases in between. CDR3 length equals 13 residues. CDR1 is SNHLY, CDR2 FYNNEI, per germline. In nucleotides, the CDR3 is TGTGCCAGCAGTGAAGGGGGCGATCAGCCCCAGCATTTT. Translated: CASSEGGDQPQHF. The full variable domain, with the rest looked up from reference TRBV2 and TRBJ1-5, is EPEVTQTPSHQVTQMGQEVILRCVPISNHLYFYWYRQILGQKVEFLVSFYNNEISEKSEIFDDQFSVERPDGSNFTLKIRSTKLEDSAMYFCASSEGGDQPQHFGDGTRLSIL.

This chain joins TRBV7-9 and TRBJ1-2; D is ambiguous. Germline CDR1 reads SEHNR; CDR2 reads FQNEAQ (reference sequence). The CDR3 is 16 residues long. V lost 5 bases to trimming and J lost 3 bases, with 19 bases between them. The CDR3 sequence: CASSQDFQMSDYGYTF. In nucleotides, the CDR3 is TGTGCCAGCAGCCAGGACTTTCAAATGTCCGACTATGGCTACACCTTC.